The clone carrying this T cell receptor (beta chain) was counted a single time. This CDR3 has 16 residues. The V gene's germline CDR1 is LNHDA and CDR2 SQIVND (reference sequence). Trimming removed 5 bases at V and 2 bases at J, with 13 bases between. This entry comes from a study of blood T cell repertoires in COVID-19. Per the original data handling: Estimation of nucleated cell counts was performed using reference gene primer amplification. Measured with immunoSEQ multiplex PCR; TCRdb has only the in-frame clones, and not every one. The D gene and trimming were derived from the DNA, and the V and J assignments and clone size from that table. The sample has about 180,000 clones; approximately 83% are singletons.

The specimen was peripheral blood. The genes are TRBV19 and TRBJ2-6, with a possible D match to TRBD1 (5 bases). This clonotype originated in a human donor with active or convalescent COVID-19. The donor label of this sample is uncertain. The CDR3, as DNA: TGTGCCAGTAGTGATCGGCCAGGGACTGGGGCCAACGTCCTGACTTTC. Its translation is CASSDRPGTGANVLTF.